This T cell receptor (beta chain) was sequenced in a study of cytomegalovirus exposure and HLA in healthy donors. The primer mix had 60 Vbeta and 13 Jbeta primers. Study processing details: A later analysis counted 65 million to 90 million unique TCR beta chains, around 12 million shared. Clones were sequenced by immunoSEQ multiplex PCR, and TCRdb holds only the in-frame ones, with some missing. For V, J and clone size, that table is used; D and trimming come from the DNA. Counted here are fewer than 150,000 clones, 55% to 80% occurring once; the ten biggest clones make up roughly 14%. Points on this clone: No antigen is known for it.

Notes on the study in general: Previously analyzed data showed that most TCR beta V segments were productive at a frequency of about 87% or about 30%. Accurate prediction of most subjects' HLA-A and HLA-B alleles from TCR beta sequences was reported.

J gave up 1 base and V 1 base, and 4 bases lay outside the gene matches. Germline loops: CDR1 SGHAT, CDR2 FQNNGV. The CDR3 sequence is 16 residues long. This clonotype was obtained from a human donor in good health. This sequence joins TRBV11-2 and TRBJ1-3; 7 positions agree with TRBD1. What was sequenced was PBMCs. CDR3 bases: TGTGCCAGCAGCTTAGGATCGACAGGGTCTGGAAACACCATATATTTT. This codes for CASSLGSTGSGNTIYF.